This T cell receptor beta chain was recovered during a study of control samples from healthy donors and cancer patients. Using immunoSEQ multiplex PCR, the repertoire was profiled, and TCRdb retains in-frame clones only, with some absent. The repertoire holds some 120,000 clones, with roughly 94% as singletons. This TCR derives from a man under 40 in good health. What was sequenced was blood.

The CDR3 coding sequence is TGCGCCAGCAGCCAAGTCACAGGGGCCCGTAGAAACTATGGCTACACCTTC. Translating it yields CASSQVTGARRNYGYTF. The chain uses TRBV4-3 and TRBJ1-2; 7 bases map to TRBD1. The V and J ends lost 1 base and 2 bases, in that order; junction bases with no gene match: 10. The germline gives CDR1 LGHNA, CDR2 YSLEER. This CDR3 has 17 residues.